The sequence of this TCR beta chain was determined in a study of blood T cells in healthy people across ages. Primers used in a second PCR of about 6 to 11 cycles were a sample-barcoded 5' primer and a J-beta primer mix. TCRdb fed the 5' RACE reads into MiXCR, producing one record per CDR3 protein. The profile shows fewer than 800,000 distinct CDR3 sequences, about 32% of them singletons. This clonotype occurred many times. Germline values: CDR1 MNHEY, CDR2 SVGAGI. The CDR3 sequence is 14 residues long. The V end lost 5 bases, the J end lost 5 bases, and 15 bases lay between the germline ends. Sequenced material: blood. This clonotype was obtained from a woman of 80 years or more in good health. This chain connects TRBV6-5 to TRBJ2-5; D gene unclear. The CDR3 DNA reads TGTGCCAGCAGTCCAAGCACTCCCCGGGAGACCCAGTACTTC. Its protein is CASSPSTPRETQYF.